The clone carrying this T cell receptor beta chain was seen a few times. The antigen is unknown. The data derive from a study of T-cell reconstitution after alpha-beta-depleted transplantation in children. Germline CDR1 and CDR2: KGHSH and LQKENI. This CDR3 comprises 15 residues. The ends lost 5 bases at V and 3 bases at J; junction bases unmatched: 10. Broader study findings: Some patients owed their high day-60 TCRbeta diversity to surviving recipient T cells and thymic progenitors. As was reported, about two months after transplant, alpha-beta T cells came from several hundred expanded graft clones. A year post-transplant, T-cell counts and diversity derived mostly from newly produced T cells.

Library preparation (for TCRbeta) was performed with unique molecular identifiers. A single record per CDR3 protein comes from TCRdb applying MiXCR to the PCR reads. The repertoire has 450,000 to 550,000 distinct CDR3 sequences, about 10% of them found once; the top ten carry 11% to 15%. This chain joins TRBV18 and TRBJ2-7; 7 bases are shared with TRBD1. Source: PBMCs, mostly from graft donor cells, taken 180 days after TCRalphabeta/CD19-depleted stem cell transplant. The TCR was taken from a female patient aged 2-15 years who had a stem cell transplant for aplastic anemia, so the T cells may come from the graft donor. The CDR3 DNA follows: TGTGCCAGCTCATCAAAAAGAGGGACAGACTACGAGCAGTACTTC. Translated, it gives CASSSKRGTDYEQYF.